The entry that follows covers one T cell receptor (beta chain) sequence. Its target is not known. Sequenced by immunoSEQ multiplex PCR; TCRdb stores in-frame clones only, minus some. The sample yields 140,000 to 150,000 clones, around 92% seen once. These data are taken from a study of T cell responses to AZD1222 COVID-19 vaccine. Whole-study findings and limits: Targets within unmutated variant regions were reportedly found for nearly half of spike-specific TCRs. At study baseline, merely over 5 AZD1222 recipients were seropositive. It should be noted that donors were predominantly white British and more often female, and clonal diversity was possibly underestimated.

Germline V gives CDR1 LGHDT, CDR2 YNNKEL (reference sequence). The germline V and J ends were trimmed by 4 bases and 1 base, with 16 bases remaining between them. CDR3 length: 16 residues. Sequences were derived from peripheral blood, sampled after recovery from COVID-19. The TCR sequence derives from an adult who had recovered from COVID-19. This sequence joins TRBV3-1 (or the pseudogene TRBV3-2) and TRBJ1-1; possible D gene TRBD1, 5 bases. The CDR3 coding sequence is TGTGCCAGCAGCCCGGGACGTTGGGATGGGAACACTGAAGCTTTCTTT. Translated: CASSPGRWDGNTEAFF.